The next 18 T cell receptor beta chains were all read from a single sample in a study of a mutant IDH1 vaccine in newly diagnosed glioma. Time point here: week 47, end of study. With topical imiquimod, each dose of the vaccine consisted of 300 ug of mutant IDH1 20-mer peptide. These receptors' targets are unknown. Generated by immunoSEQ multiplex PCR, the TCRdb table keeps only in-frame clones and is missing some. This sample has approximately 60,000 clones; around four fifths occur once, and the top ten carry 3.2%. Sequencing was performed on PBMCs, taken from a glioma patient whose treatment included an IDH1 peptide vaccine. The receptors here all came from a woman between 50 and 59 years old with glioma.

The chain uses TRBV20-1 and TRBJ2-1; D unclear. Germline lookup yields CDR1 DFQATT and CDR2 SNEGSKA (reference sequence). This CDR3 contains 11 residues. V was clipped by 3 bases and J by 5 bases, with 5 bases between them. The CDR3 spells CSARQDNEQFF. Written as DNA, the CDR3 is TGCAGTGCTAGGCAGGACAATGAGCAGTTCTTC.

The CDR3 nucleotides read TGTGCCAGCAGCTTATTGACAGTTCAAGAGACCCAGTACTTC. Amino acids: CASSLLTVQETQYF. This rearrangement joins TRBV7-9 to TRBJ2-5; TRBD1 is a possible D gene (5 bases). The CDR3 is 14 amino acids. Trimming cost V 2 bases and J 2 bases, with 9 bases left between them. Per the germline V gene, CDR1 is SEHNR and CDR2 is FQNEAQ (reference sequence).

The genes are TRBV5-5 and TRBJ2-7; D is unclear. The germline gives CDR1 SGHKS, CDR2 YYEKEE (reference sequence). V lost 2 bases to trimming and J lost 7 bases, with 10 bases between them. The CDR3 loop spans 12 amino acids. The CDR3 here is CASSLSGQEQYF. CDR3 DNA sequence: TGTGCCAGCAGCTTATCTGGGCAGGAGCAGTACTTC. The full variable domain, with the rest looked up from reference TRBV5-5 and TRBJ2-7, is DAGVTQSPTHLIKTRGQQVTLRCSPISGHKSVSWYQQVLGQGPQFIFQYYEKEERGRGNFPDRFSARQFPNYSSELNVNALLLGDSALYLCASSLSGQEQYFGPGTRLTVT.

CDR3 DNA: TGTGCCATCGGGGTGGAGCACGGTAATGAGCAGTTCTTC. Its translation: CAIGVEHGNEQFF. The chain links TRBV10-3 to TRBJ2-1; no firm D call. The length of the CDR3 is 13 residues. The ends were cut back, 8 bases at V and 7 bases at J, with 15 bases in the middle. Per germline, CDR1 ENHRY and CDR2 SYGVKD.

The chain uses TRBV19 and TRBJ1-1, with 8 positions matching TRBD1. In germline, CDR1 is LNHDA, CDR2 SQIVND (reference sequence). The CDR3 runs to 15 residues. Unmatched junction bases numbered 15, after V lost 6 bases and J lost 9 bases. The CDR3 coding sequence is TGTGCCAGTAGCCTCTCTCAGGGGGCGGTAGGGAAAGCTTTCTTT. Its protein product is CASSLSQGAVGKAFF.

This chain's CDR3 is CASSVTPGGMETQYF. The CDR3 nucleotides read TGTGCCAGCAGCGTAACCCCAGGGGGCATGGAGACCCAGTACTTC. The rearrangement uses TRBV9 and TRBJ2-5; TRBD1 agrees at 8 bases. The CDR3 loop spans 15 amino acids. Germline trimming cut 1 base from V and 5 bases from J; bases unmatched to any gene: 7. Germline CDR1 and CDR2: SGDLS and YYNGEE.

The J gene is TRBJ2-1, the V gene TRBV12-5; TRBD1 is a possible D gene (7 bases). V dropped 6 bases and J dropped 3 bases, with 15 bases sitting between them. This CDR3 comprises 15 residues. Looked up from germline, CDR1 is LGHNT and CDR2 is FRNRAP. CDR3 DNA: TGTGCTAGTGGCCTTGGAGGGACAGACTACAATGAGCAGTTCTTC. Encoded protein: CASGLGGTDYNEQFF.

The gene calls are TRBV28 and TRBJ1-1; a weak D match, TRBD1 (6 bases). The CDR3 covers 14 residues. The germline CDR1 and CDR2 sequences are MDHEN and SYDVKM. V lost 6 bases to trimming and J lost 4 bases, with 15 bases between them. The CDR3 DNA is TGTGCCAGCAGCCCTACCACAGGGAGCACTGAAGCTTTCTTT. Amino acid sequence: CASSPTTGSTEAFF.

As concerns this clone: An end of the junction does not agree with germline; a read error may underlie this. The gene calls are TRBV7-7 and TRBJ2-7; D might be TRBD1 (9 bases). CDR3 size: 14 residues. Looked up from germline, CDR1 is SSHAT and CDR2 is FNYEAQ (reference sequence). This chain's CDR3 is CASSLGTGTSEQYF. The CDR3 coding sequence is TGTGCTAGCAGCTTAGGGACAGGGACTAGTGAGCAGTACTTC.

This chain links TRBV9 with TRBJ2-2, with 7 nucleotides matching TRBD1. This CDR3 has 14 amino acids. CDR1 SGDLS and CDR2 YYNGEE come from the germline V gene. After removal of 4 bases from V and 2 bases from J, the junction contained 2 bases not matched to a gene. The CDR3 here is CASSNRGNTGELFF. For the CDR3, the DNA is TGTGCCAGCAGCAACAGGGGAAACACCGGGGAGCTGTTTTTT.

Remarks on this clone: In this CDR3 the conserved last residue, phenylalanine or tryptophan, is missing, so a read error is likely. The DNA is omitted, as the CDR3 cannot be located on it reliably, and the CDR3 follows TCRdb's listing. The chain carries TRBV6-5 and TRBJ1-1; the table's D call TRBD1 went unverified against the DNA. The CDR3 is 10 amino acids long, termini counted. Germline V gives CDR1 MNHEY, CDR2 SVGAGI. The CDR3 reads CASSYSIGRY.

This CDR3 is CASYRTGSYEQYF. The CDR3 DNA reads TGTGCCAGCTACCGGACAGGGAGCTACGAGCAGTACTTC. J is TRBJ2-7 and V is TRBV27, with TRBD1 matching 8 bases. V lost 8 bases to trimming and J lost 3 bases; unmatched junction nucleotides: 6. Germline V gives CDR1 MNHEY, CDR2 SMNVEV (reference sequence). This CDR3 has 13 residues.

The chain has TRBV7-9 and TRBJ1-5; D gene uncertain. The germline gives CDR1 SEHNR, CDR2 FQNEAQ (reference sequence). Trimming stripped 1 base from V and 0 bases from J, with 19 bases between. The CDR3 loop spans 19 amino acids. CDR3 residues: CASSLEKGLNVYSNQPQHF. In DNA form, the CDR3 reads TGTGCCAGCAGCTTAGAGAAGGGATTAAACGTGTATAGCAATCAGCCCCAGCATTTT.

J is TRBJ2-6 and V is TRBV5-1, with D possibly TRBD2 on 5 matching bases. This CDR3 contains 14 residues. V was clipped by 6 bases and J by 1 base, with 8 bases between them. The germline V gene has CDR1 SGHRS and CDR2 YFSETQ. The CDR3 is CASTRGSGANVLTF. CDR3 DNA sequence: TGCGCCAGCACCCGGGGATCTGGGGCCAACGTCCTGACTTTC.

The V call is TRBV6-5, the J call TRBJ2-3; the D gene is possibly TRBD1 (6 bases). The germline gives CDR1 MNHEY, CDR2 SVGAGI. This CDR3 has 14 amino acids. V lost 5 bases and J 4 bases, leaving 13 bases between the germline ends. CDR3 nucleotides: TGTGCCAGCAGTCCGCAACAGGGCGCAGATACGCAGTATTTT. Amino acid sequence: CASSPQQGADTQYF.

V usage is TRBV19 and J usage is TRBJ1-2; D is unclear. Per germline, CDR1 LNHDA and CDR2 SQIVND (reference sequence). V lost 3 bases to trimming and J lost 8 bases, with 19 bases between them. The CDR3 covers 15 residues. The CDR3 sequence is CASSIGPGFVYGYTF. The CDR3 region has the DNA TGTGCCAGTAGTATTGGTCCAGGCTTTGTTTACGGCTACACCTTC.

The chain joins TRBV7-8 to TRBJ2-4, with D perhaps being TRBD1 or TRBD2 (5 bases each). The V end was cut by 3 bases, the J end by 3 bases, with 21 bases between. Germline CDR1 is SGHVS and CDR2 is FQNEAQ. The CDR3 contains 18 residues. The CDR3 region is CASSLIGPSRGGKNIQYF. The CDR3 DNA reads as TGTGCCAGCAGCTTGATCGGCCCTAGCCGGGGCGGCAAAAACATTCAGTACTTC.

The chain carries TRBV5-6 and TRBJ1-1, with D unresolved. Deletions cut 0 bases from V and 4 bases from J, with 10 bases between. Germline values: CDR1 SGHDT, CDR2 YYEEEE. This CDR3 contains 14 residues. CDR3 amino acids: CASSLGGSGTEAFF. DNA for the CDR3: TGTGCCAGCAGCTTGGGAGGGTCGGGCACTGAAGCTTTCTTT. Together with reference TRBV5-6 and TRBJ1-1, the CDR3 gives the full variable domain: DAGVTQSPTHLIKTRGQQVTLRCSPKSGHDTVSWYQQALGQGPQFIFQYYEEEERQRGNFPDRFSGHQFPNYSSELNVNALLLGDSALYLCASSLGGSGTEAFFGQGTRLTVV.